These 13 T cell receptor beta chains were all obtained from the same sample, sequenced in a study of cytomegalovirus exposure and HLA in healthy donors. In the PCR, 60 Vbeta and 13 Jbeta primers were used. The table came from immunoSEQ multiplex PCR; TCRdb's copy has only in-frame clones and leaves some out. The data hold over 150,000 clones, with over 70% observed a single time. The sequencing input was PBMCs. The receptors were sampled from a male donor in good health and CMV-seronegative.

J is TRBJ1-6 and V is TRBV2; 7 positions agree with TRBD1. Germline V lookup: CDR1 SNHLY, CDR2 FYNNEI. The CDR3 spans 15 residues. Losses at the gene ends were 6 bases for V and 7 bases for J; bases not matched to a gene: 9. CDR3 in amino acids: CASRATGTENSPLHF. The CDR3 nucleotides read TGTGCCAGCAGGGCGACCGGGACAGAGAATTCACCCCTCCACTTT.

This chain links TRBV28 with TRBJ2-6, with D maybe TRBD1 (5 bases). The V gene's germline CDR1 is MDHEN and CDR2 SYDVKM. Trimming removed 5 bases from V and 1 base from J, with 9 bases in between. The CDR3 totals 15 residues. CDR3 DNA sequence: TGTGCCAGCAGTGTCACAGGATCTGGGGCCAACGTCCTGACTTTC. Translated: CASSVTGSGANVLTF.

The table lists this clone with a count of one. J is TRBJ1-6 and V is TRBV6-1, with TRBD1 identical over 9 bases. CDR3 size: 14 residues. V gave up 7 bases and J gave up 7 bases; unmatched junction bases: 5. The V gene's germline CDR1 is MNHNS and CDR2 SASEGT. The CDR3 reads CASIRDRENSPLHF. The CDR3 DNA reads TGTGCCAGCATTAGGGACAGGGAGAATTCACCCCTCCACTTT.

This clone occurred once. At one end the junction does not follow the germline gene, possibly because of a read error. This chain links TRBV7-9 with TRBJ1-1, with 10 bases lining up with TRBD1. CDR1 and CDR2 (germline): SEHNR, FQNEAQ (reference sequence). The CDR3 totals 14 residues. The CDR3 sequence is CSSSSGQGDTEAFF. The DNA of the CDR3 is TGTTCCAGCAGCTCCGGACAGGGGGACACTGAAGCTTTCTTT.

The V and J genes are TRBV7-2 and TRBJ2-5; D is unclear. TRBJ2-7 explains the end of the DNA better; the J call may be wrong. CDR3 length: 13 amino acids. The germline V gene has CDR1 SGHTA and CDR2 FQGNSA. This CDR3 reads CASTYLFSYEQYF. CDR3 coding DNA: TGTGCCAGCACCTACCTATTCTCCTACGAGCAGTACTTC.

The gene calls are TRBV6-5 and TRBJ2-1, with 8 bases lining up with TRBD2. V lost 6 bases and J lost 7; bases outside the gene matches: 2. The germline V gene has CDR1 MNHEY and CDR2 SVGAGI. The CDR3 extends over 12 amino acids. CDR3 sequence (DNA): TGTGCCAGCAGCTTAGCGGGAAATGAGCAGTTCTTC. Encoded protein: CASSLAGNEQFF.

The chain recombines TRBV28 with TRBJ1-4, with a tentative D call TRBD1 (6 bases). Per the germline V gene, CDR1 is MDHEN and CDR2 is SYDVKM. The CDR3 runs 15 residues. The V end lost 6 bases, the J end lost 5 bases, and 16 bases lay between the germline ends. CDR3 coding DNA: TGTGCCAGCAGCCGTACCGGGACAAACAATGAAAAACTGTTTTTT. Translation: CASSRTGTNNEKLFF.

The chain has TRBV10-3 and TRBJ2-2; D unclear. The CDR3 has 11 residues. The V end was cut by 6 bases, the J end by 7 bases, with 6 bases between. Germline loops: CDR1 ENHRY, CDR2 SYGVKD. DNA for the CDR3: TGTGCCATCAGGTCCGGCGGGGAGCTGTTTTTT. It specifies CAIRSGGELFF.

The rearrangement joins TRBV7-8 to TRBJ1-6, with D possibly being TRBD1 (6 bases). The germline gives CDR1 SGHVS, CDR2 FQNEAQ. Trimming left V 5 bases short and J 0 bases short, with 11 bases between. This CDR3 is built from 16 residues. CDR3 in amino acids: CASSAGQSSYNSPLHF. CDR3 DNA sequence: TGTGCCAGCAGCGCCGGACAGAGCTCCTATAATTCACCCCTCCACTTT.

The J gene is TRBJ1-1, the V gene TRBV30; TRBD1 matches at 7 bases. The length of the CDR3 is 13 residues. V was clipped by 3 bases and J by 1 base; unmatched bases: 2. Germline CDR1 is GTSNPN and CDR2 is SVGIG (reference sequence). The CDR3 DNA sequence: TGTGCCTGGAGACAGGGGACGAACACTGAAGCTTTCTTT. This gives the protein CAWRQGTNTEAFF.

The CDR3 here is CASQPTSGSYEQYF. CDR3 coding DNA: TGTGCCAGCCAACCGACTAGCGGGAGCTACGAGCAGTACTTC. V is TRBV2 and J is TRBJ2-5; 12 bases map to TRBD2. With the DNA end fitting TRBJ2-7 better, the J assignment may be wrong. Germline CDR1 SNHLY, CDR2 FYNNEI. The CDR3 sequence is 14 residues long.

The chain carries TRBV6-5 and TRBJ1-3; D is uncertain. Trimming left V 5 bases short and J 0 bases short, with 5 bases between. Per germline, CDR1 MNHEY and CDR2 SVGAGI. This CDR3 comprises 13 residues. The CDR3 DNA follows: TGTGCCAGCAGTCTAGACTCTGGAAACACCATATATTTT. Translating gives CASSLDSGNTIYF.

The chain has TRBV6-5 and TRBJ2-4, with TRBD2 matching over 8 bases. The CDR3 runs 15 residues. Germline values: CDR1 MNHEY, CDR2 SVGAGI. The V and J ends lost 5 bases and 1 base, in that order; junction bases with no gene match: 4. CDR3 loop: CASSRGGAAKNIQYF. In DNA form, the CDR3 reads TGTGCCAGCAGTCGGGGGGGGGCGGCCAAAAACATTCAGTACTTC.